This is a list of T cell receptor beta chains from one sample in a study of control samples from healthy donors and cancer patients. Sequencing was performed with immunoSEQ multiplex PCR; in TCRdb, only in-frame clones are kept and a portion is missing. The sample yields 120,000 or so clones, about 89% seen once. The specimen sequenced was blood. These receptors all come from a woman aged 18-29 years in good health. CDR3s include the opening cysteine and the closing phenylalanine or tryptophan. A D gene is named only where the DNA matches it firmly. Part of the rows lack a size; the others show once, few, many or a class for expanded clones.

v_call,j_call,clone_size,d_call,cdr3_aa,cdr3_nt
TRBV5-1,TRBJ2-1,-,-,CASSLVVNPDNEQFF,TGCGCCAGCAGCTTGGTAGTTAACCCGGACAATGAGCAGTTCTTC
TRBV7-3,TRBJ2-1,-,-,CASSQGSYNEQFF,TGTGCCAGCTCCCAGGGTAGCTACAATGAGCAGTTCTTC
TRBV12-3/TRBV12-4,TRBJ1-2,few,-,CASSPDVRYGYTF,TGTGCCAGCAGCCCGGACGTCCGCTATGGCTACACCTTC
TRBV7-2,TRBJ1-6,-,-,CASRGGQGYSPLHF,TGTGCCAGCAGGGGAGGGCAGGGTTATTCACCCCTCCACTTT
TRBV9,TRBJ2-1,-,TRBD2,CASSVGGTSGITEQFF,TGTGCCAGCAGCGTAGGGGGGACTAGCGGGATTACTGAGCAGTTCTTC
TRBV24-1,TRBJ2-3,-,-,CATSDWTLQYF,TGTGCCACCAGTGATTGGACCTTGCAGTATTTT
TRBV10-3,TRBJ2-5,-,-,CAIRGPGETQYF,TGTGCCATCAGAGGTCCAGGAGAGACCCAGTACTTC
TRBV29-1,TRBJ2-7,-,TRBD2,CSVTPRGRAYEQYF,TGCAGCGTCACCCCCAGAGGGAGGGCCTACGAGCAGTACTTC
TRBV7-9,TRBJ1-1,-,-,CASSTEAGGGFTEAFF,TGTGCCAGCAGCACCGAAGCGGGAGGGGGGTTCACTGAAGCTTTCTTT
TRBV4-2,TRBJ1-2,-,TRBD1,CASSQDPGQGYGYTF,TGTGCCAGCAGCCAAGACCCGGGACAGGGTTATGGCTACACCTTC
TRBV18,TRBJ1-1,-,-,CASSKPNTEAFF,TGTGCCAGCTCGAAGCCGAACACTGAAGCTTTCTTT
TRBV13,TRBJ2-7,once,-,CASSLDPFRGTSYEQYF,TGTGCCAGCAGCTTAGACCCATTCAGGGGAACCTCCTACGAGCAGTACTTC
TRBV7-2,TRBJ1-2,-,-,CASSLVLAGDYGYTF,TGTGCCAGCAGCTTAGTGTTGGCAGGAGATTATGGCTACACCTTC
TRBV2,TRBJ2-3,-,-,CASSDISRNTDTQYF,TGTGCCAGCAGTGATATCAGCAGAAACACAGATACGCAGTATTTT
TRBV13,TRBJ2-5,-,TRBD2,CASSLVRGGDETQYF,TGTGCCAGCAGCTTAGTCCGGGGGGGCGATGAGACCCAGTACTTC
TRBV27,TRBJ2-7,few,-,CASSLGQSTYEQYF,TGTGCCAGCAGTTTGGGTCAATCCACCTACGAGCAGTACTTC
TRBV7-6,TRBJ2-7,-,TRBD1,CASSLGTGRGREQYF,TGTGCCAGCAGCCTGGGGACAGGGCGGGGTCGCGAGCAGTACTTC
TRBV28,TRBJ1-1,once,-,CASSSEGRVTEAFF,TGTGCCAGCAGTTCGGAGGGGCGCGTCACTGAAGCTTTCTTT
TRBV24-1,TRBJ1-5,-,TRBD1,CATGYRGPYYSNQPQHF,TGTGCCACCGGTTACAGGGGGCCCTATTATAGCAATCAGCCCCAGCATTTT
TRBV24-1,TRBJ2-3,-,-,CATSDVSLSTDTQYF,TGTGCCACCAGTGATGTCTCCCTGAGCACAGATACGCAGTATTTT
TRBV2,TRBJ2-5,-,-,CASSGIYIRETQYF,TGTGCCAGCAGTGGCATTTATATCCGCGAGACCCAGTACTTC
TRBV15,TRBJ2-3,-,-,CATSRETREDTQYF,TGTGCCACCAGCAGAGAGACCCGTGAAGATACGCAGTATTTT
TRBV5-1,TRBJ2-1,few,-,CASRTANEQFF,TGCGCCAGCAGAACCGCGAATGAGCAGTTCTTC
TRBV7-2,TRBJ2-7,-,-,CASSLGAVSYEQYF,TGTGCCAGCAGCTTAGGAGCGGTTAGCTACGAGCAGTACTTC
TRBV27,TRBJ2-7,-,TRBD1,CASSPLQSTGTGGYEQYF,TGTGCCAGCAGTCCCCTCCAATCGACGGGGACAGGGGGCTACGAGCAGTACTTC
TRBV4-2,TRBJ2-7,-,-,CASSQDLKTYEQYF,TGTGCCAGCAGCCAAGATCTAAAAACCTACGAGCAGTACTTC
TRBV4-3,TRBJ2-7,-,-,CASSQDRVGDEQYF,TGCGCCAGCAGCCAAGATAGAGTGGGGGACGAGCAGTACTTC
TRBV11-2,TRBJ1-3,-,-,CAVGNRNTIYF,TGTGCAGTGGGTAATAGAAACACCATATATTTT
TRBV4-3,TRBJ2-6,-,TRBD1,CASARGQGYSGANVLTF,TGCGCCAGCGCCCGAGGACAGGGCTACTCTGGGGCCAACGTCCTGACTTTC
TRBV5-4,TRBJ2-5,-,-,CASSLGSAGETQYF,TGTGCCAGCAGCTTGGGTAGTGCAGGAGAGACCCAGTACTTC
TRBV7-9,TRBJ2-1,-,-,CASSHETRRYNEQFF,TGTGCCAGCAGCCACGAGACTAGGCGATACAATGAGCAGTTCTTC
TRBV7-3,TRBJ2-1,-,-,CASSPGGSGGNEQFF,TGTGCCAGCAGCCCAGGGGGAAGCGGGGGAAATGAGCAGTTCTTC
TRBV7-2,TRBJ1-6,-,-,CASSFRTSSSYNSPLHF,TGTGCCAGCAGCTTTAGGACATCGAGCTCCTATAATTCACCCCTCCACTTT
TRBV18,TRBJ2-1,-,-,CASSPQTGSYNEQFF,TGTGCCAGCTCACCACAGACAGGCTCCTACAATGAGCAGTTCTTC
TRBV13,TRBJ2-2,-,-,CASTKVHTGELFF,TGTGCCAGCACTAAAGTCCACACCGGGGAGCTGTTTTTT
TRBV11-2,TRBJ2-5,-,TRBD2,CASSIGLAGGGETQYF,TGTGCCAGCAGCATCGGACTAGCGGGAGGTGGAGAGACCCAGTACTTC
TRBV24-1,TRBJ2-3,-,TRBD1,CATSDPPGQGAGDTQYF,TGTGCCACCAGTGATCCCCCCGGACAGGGGGCAGGAGATACGCAGTATTTT
TRBV2,TRBJ2-2,-,TRBD1,CASSEALDRVDGELFF,TGTGCCAGCAGTGAAGCCTTGGACAGGGTTGACGGGGAGCTGTTTTTT
TRBV6-5,TRBJ1-6,-,TRBD1,CASSYSTGGVPPLHF,TGTGCCAGCAGTTACTCTACAGGGGGCGTTCCCCCCCTCCACTTT
TRBV3-1/TRBV3-2,TRBJ2-5,-,-,CASSQVRGFSETQYF,TGTGCCAGCAGCCAAGTTAGGGGGTTTAGTGAGACCCAGTACTTC
TRBV28,TRBJ2-3,-,-,CASSFLSRAGADTQYF,TGTGCCAGCAGTTTCCTTAGCAGGGCCGGGGCAGATACGCAGTATTTT
TRBV3-1/TRBV3-2,TRBJ1-1,-,-,CASSLVRGTEAFF,TGTGCCAGCAGCCTAGTACGGGGCACTGAAGCTTTCTTT
TRBV27,TRBJ1-1,-,-,CASSTGSWGGTEAFF,TGTGCCAGCAGTACAGGGAGTTGGGGAGGCACTGAAGCTTTCTTT
TRBV2,TRBJ1-1,-,-,CASRIREAAGTEAFF,TGTGCCAGCCGAATACGAGAGGCCGCGGGCACTGAAGCTTTCTTT
TRBV6-6,TRBJ2-5,-,-,CASSPGLATGTQYF,TGTGCCAGCAGTCCAGGACTGGCAACAGGGACCCAGTACTTC
TRBV21-1,TRBJ2-3,-,-,CASSKRKGGTGGSTDTQYF,TGTGCCAGCAGCAAAAGAAAAGGGGGGACAGGGGGTAGCACAGATACGCAGTATTTT
TRBV5-6,TRBJ1-5,once,-,CASSLGGGQPQHF,TGTGCCAGCAGCTTGGGTGGGGGTCAGCCCCAGCATTTT
TRBV7-6,TRBJ2-3,-,-,CASSLARRTDTQYF,TGTGCCAGCAGCTTAGCACGGCGCACAGATACGCAGTATTTT
TRBV7-2,TRBJ2-3,-,TRBD2,CASSDSRGGTDTQYF,TGTGCCAGCAGCGACAGTCGGGGGGGCACAGATACGCAGTATTTT
TRBV7-8,TRBJ1-1,-,-,CASSLVLTGLNTEAFF,TGTGCCAGCAGCTTAGTGCTTACAGGGTTGAACACTGAAGCTTTCTTT
TRBV10-3,TRBJ1-2,once,TRBD1,CAISESTQGNYGYTF,TGTGCCATCAGTGAGTCGACACAGGGGAACTATGGCTACACCTTC
TRBV24-1,TRBJ2-1,-,-,CATSDLHVGVRCSYNEQFF,TGTGCCACCAGTGATTTGCACGTTGGGGTAAGGTGTTCATACAATGAGCAGTTCTTC